This record concerns one T cell receptor (beta chain) sequence. Original processing methods: Nucleated cell number was recorded as an estimate derived from reference gene primer amplification. Repertoires were generated with immunoSEQ multiplex PCR, while TCRdb's copy carries only in-frame clones and drops some. V and J calls and clone size follow that table, whereas D and trimming were derived from the DNA. Here the sample spans more than 350,000 clones, approximately 88% being singletons. Between the trimmed V and J ends, which lost 1 base and 5 bases, there was a span of 14 bases. From germline, CDR1 is KGHSH and CDR2 LQKENI. The length of the CDR3 is 15 residues. The sample belongs to a study of blood T cell repertoires in COVID-19. Study as a whole: Sites across the United States, Italy and Spain contributed samples from acute and convalescent COVID-19. T cells, B-cell-depleted T cells, or PBMCs supplied cDNA or gDNA.

While infection was still active, Seattle patients were enrolled and then followed longitudinally. The genes are TRBV18 and TRBJ2-5; D perhaps matches TRBD2 (5 bases). The sequence was obtained from a woman in her 30s with COVID-19, enrolled during active disease. The sample was peripheral blood. The CDR3 reads CASSPQGFWEETQYF. CDR3 nucleotide sequence: TGTGCCAGCTCACCACAGGGATTCTGGGAGGAGACCCAGTACTTC.